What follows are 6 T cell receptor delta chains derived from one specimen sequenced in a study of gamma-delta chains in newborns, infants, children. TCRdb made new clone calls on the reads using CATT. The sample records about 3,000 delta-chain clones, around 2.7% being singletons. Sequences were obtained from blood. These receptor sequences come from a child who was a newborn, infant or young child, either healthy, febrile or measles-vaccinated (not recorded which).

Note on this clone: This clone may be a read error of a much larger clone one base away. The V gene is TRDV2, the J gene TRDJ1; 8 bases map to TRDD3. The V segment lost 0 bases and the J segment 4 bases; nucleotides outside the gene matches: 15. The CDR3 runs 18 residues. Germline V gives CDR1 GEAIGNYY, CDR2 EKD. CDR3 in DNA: TGTGCCTGTGACACCGTTGCCACTGGGGGCCAAGTGGGCGATAAACTCATCTTT. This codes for CACDTVATGGQVGDKLIF.

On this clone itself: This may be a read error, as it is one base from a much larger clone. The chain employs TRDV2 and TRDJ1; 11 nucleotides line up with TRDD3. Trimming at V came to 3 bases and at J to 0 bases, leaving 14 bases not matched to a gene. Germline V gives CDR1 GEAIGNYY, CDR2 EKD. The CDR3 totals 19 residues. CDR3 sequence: CACDAVRAGGYSYTDKLIF. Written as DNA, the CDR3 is TGTGCCTGTGACGCCGTCCGGGCTGGGGGATACTCCTACACCGATAAACTCATCTTT.

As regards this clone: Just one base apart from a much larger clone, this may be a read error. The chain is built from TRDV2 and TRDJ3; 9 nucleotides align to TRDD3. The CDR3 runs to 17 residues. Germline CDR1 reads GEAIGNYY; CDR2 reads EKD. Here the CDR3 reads CACDTAGGSWDTRQIFF. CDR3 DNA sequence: TGTGCCTGTGACACCGCTGGGGGATCCTGGGACACCCGACAGATCTTTTTC.

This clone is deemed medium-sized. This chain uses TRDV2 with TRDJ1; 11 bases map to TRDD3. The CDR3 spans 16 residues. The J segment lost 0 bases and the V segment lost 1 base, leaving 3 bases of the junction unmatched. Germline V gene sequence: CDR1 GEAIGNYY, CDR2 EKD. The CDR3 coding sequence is TGTGCCTGTGACACGCTGGGGGATACAAACACCGATAAACTCATCTTT. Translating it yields CACDTLGDTNTDKLIF.

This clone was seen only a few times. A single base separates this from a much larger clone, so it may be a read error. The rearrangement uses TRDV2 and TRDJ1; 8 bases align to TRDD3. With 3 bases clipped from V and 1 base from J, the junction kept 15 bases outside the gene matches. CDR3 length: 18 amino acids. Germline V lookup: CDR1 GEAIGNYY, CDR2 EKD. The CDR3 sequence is CACDSVLGGPRFTDKLIF. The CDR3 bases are TGTGCCTGTGACTCCGTACTGGGGGGTCCGAGATTCACCGATAAACTCATCTTT.

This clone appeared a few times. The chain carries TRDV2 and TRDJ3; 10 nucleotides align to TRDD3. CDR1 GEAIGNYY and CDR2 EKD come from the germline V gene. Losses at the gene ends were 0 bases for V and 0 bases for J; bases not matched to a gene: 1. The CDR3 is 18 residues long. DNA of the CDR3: TGTGCCTGTGACACCGCTGGGGGATACTCCTGGGACACCCGACAGATGTTTTTC. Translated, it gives CACDTAGGYSWDTRQMFF.